This T cell receptor (beta chain) was obtained from a study of tumor-infiltrating lymphocytes in primary liver carcinoma. For the study at large: Tumor staging was T1-T3 N0M0; sizes spanned 4.2 to 10 cm across. Regardless of tissue type, samples showed similar yields of roughly 3.5 to 7.5 million productive TCRbeta reads.

This clonotype occurred a few times. Its antigen is not known. RNA isolated from unsorted whole blood supplied the blood RNA, with germline DNA also extracted. Patients had chronic HBV infection and were treatment-naive. The germline V gene has CDR1 MNHEY and CDR2 SVGEGT. Trimming at V came to 2 bases and at J to 4 bases, leaving 1 base not matched to a gene. This CDR3 is built from 14 residues. TCR beta cDNA was prepared out of 500 ng total RNA by means of a constant-region primer. A slightly modified ARM-PCR protocol with three nested multiplex PCR rounds produced these TCR beta libraries. TRBV1-TRBV30 forward primers and a C-beta reverse primer were used in the first two PCR rounds, which each ran for 9 to 10 cycles. TCRdb fed the multiplex PCR reads into MiXCR, producing one record per CDR3 protein. The sample yields a few hundred thousand distinct CDR3 sequences, roughly three fifths seen once.

Study-level results: No comparison of CD4+ and CD8+ repertoires was made, since the samples were bulk unsorted.

This TCR derives from a woman in her 30s with primary liver carcinoma and hepatitis B virus infection. The sequencing sample was made of peripheral blood. V usage is TRBV6-2 or TRBV6-3 and J usage is TRBJ2-2; 7 bases are a match to TRBD2. The CDR3 DNA reads as TGTGCCAGCAGTTACAGCGGGACCACCGGGGAGCTGTTTTTT. Its translation: CASSYSGTTGELFF.